This T cell receptor beta chain was documented in a study of blood T cells in healthy people across ages. The wider study: About one barcoded beta molecule per two T cells was the capture yield of template switching.

The length of the CDR3 is 14 residues. The germline V gene encodes CDR1 SQVTM and CDR2 ANQGSEA. The V gene lost 4 bases and the J gene lost 3 bases, with 13 bases spanning the gap. In its sample, this clonotype was seen a few times. Then a second PCR, running about 6 to 12 cycles, was carried out with a sample-barcoded 5' primer and a J-beta primer mix. Using its own MiXCR run on the 5' RACE reads, TCRdb lists one record per CDR3 protein. The data hold some 760,000 distinct CDR3 sequences, with approximately 25% observed a single time. These same data were also listed under a study on T cells of mothers and their children. That publication notes: The sample comes from fewer than 10 healthy Caucasian donors: mothers and children.

Material for sequencing was blood. The chain links TRBV29-1 to TRBJ1-5; D not certain. The TCR comes from a boy younger than 18 in good health. The CDR3 here is CSVVQDGPNQPQHF. The CDR3 DNA sequence: TGCAGCGTTGTTCAGGACGGCCCCAATCAGCCCCAGCATTTT.